The clone carrying this TCR beta chain has only one observation. The antigen remains undetermined. The germline V gene has CDR1 MNHEY and CDR2 SVGEGT. Trimming removed 5 bases from V and 2 bases from J, with 18 bases in between. CDR3 length: 17 residues. These data come from a study of T cell responses to AZD1222 COVID-19 vaccine. Overall study context: Second-dose groups at about 4 or about 12 weeks were pooled. Overall study results and limits: Distributed over spike, vaccine-associated CD4 TCRs predominated at 160-218 and 743-854. A mostly white British donor set with more females was recruited, and clonal diversity was possibly underestimated.

Produced via immunoSEQ multiplex PCR; TCRdb's table is partial and in-frame only. This table holds about 170,000 clones, 75% to 90% found once. This chain links TRBV6-2 or TRBV6-3 with TRBJ2-2; weak D call: TRBD1 (5 bases). The clonotype comes from an adult in good health. This specimen consisted of peripheral blood, obtained on day 0 of AZD1222 vaccination. This chain's CDR3 is CASSPLWGLVNTGELFF. The DNA for the CDR3 is TGTGCCAGCAGTCCCCTATGGGGCTTGGTCAACACCGGGGAGCTGTTTTTT.